A selection of T cell receptor beta chains follows, all from one sample in a study of shared clonotypes between healthy human individuals. Using immunoSEQ multiplex PCR, the repertoire was profiled, and TCRdb retains in-frame clones only, with some absent. The data contain roughly 2,300,000 clones, just under 95% of them seen just once; the ten biggest clones take up around 0.4%. Sequenced: naive CD4+ T cells from PBMCs. The origin of the receptors is a man aged 18 to 30 in good health. Some clones in this sample may be carry-over from other donors' samples. Both conserved end residues are trimmed from each CDR3. The order of the fields is J gene, V gene, CDR3 protein.

TRBJ2-7 | TRBV5-1 | ASSLDGSGSYEQY
TRBJ2-1 | TRBV9 | ASSVSPHNEQF
TRBJ1-2 | TRBV27 | ASRFTAHYGYT
TRBJ2-2 | TRBV30 | AWSRDSLNTGELF
TRBJ2-2 | TRBV7-3 | ASSLSAGRTGELF
TRBJ1-4 | TRBV13 | ASSSDGDNEKLF
TRBJ2-7 | TRBV18 | ASSPNRGEQY
TRBJ2-1 | TRBV29-1 | SVKSSGAGNEQF
TRBJ1-5 | TRBV27 | ASSFQGNQPQH
TRBJ2-1 | TRBV28 | ASTPFGVIRSYNEQF
TRBJ1-2 | TRBV28 | ASSLKEAGFNYGYT
TRBJ2-1 | TRBV7-3 | ASSLRRESYNEQF
TRBJ2-1 | TRBV2 | ASSELQGLSDEQF
TRBJ2-3 | TRBV5-1 | ASSALQGDPDTQY
TRBJ2-1 | TRBV19 | ASLSYSEQF
TRBJ1-4 | TRBV18 | ASSPMGAALF
TRBJ1-2 | TRBV4-1 | ASSPLVPGGYGYT
TRBJ1-1 | TRBV7-8 | ASSLGGEAF
TRBJ2-7 | TRBV28 | ASTGPYEQY
TRBJ2-3 | TRBV7-6 | ASSLPLDTQY
TRBJ2-2 | TRBV6-5 | ASRPYTGELF
TRBJ1-4 | TRBV28 | ASSFREYNEKLF
TRBJ1-3 | TRBV9 | ASSYSAQGEVNTIY
TRBJ1-5 | TRBV4-2 | ASSQASESGQPQH
TRBJ2-7 | TRBV28 | ASSLFSVKGSYEQY
TRBJ1-2 | TRBV28 | ASRGGTGRVHGYT
TRBJ2-3 | TRBV30 | AWRGGLAGGNPDTQY
TRBJ2-6 | TRBV5-1 | ASLDVGGAGANVLT
TRBJ2-3 | TRBV29-1 | SVTGGGSTDTQY
TRBJ2-1 | TRBV7-2 | ASSLPSGRAYNEQF
TRBJ1-1 | TRBV15 | ATSRPNSHRVEAEAF
TRBJ2-3 | TRBV4-3 | ASSQLTWDTQY
TRBJ1-1 | TRBV7-9 | ASSSDQSTEAF
TRBJ1-2 | TRBV5-5 | ASSGTGGAYGYT
TRBJ2-2 | TRBV5-1 | ASSLLAGDTTGELF
TRBJ1-1 | TRBV2 | ASRREQGVVTEAF
TRBJ2-5 | TRBV10-3 | AISGESGGAGETQY
TRBJ2-6 | TRBV28 | ASSLGGAGANVLT
TRBJ2-7 | TRBV6-6 | ASQLDLSAAEQY
TRBJ1-2 | TRBV5-6 | ASSGTGGAGT
TRBJ1-5 | TRBV2 | ASSGRTGGGQPQH
TRBJ1-4 | TRBV5-1 | ASSLSGLNEKLF
TRBJ1-2 | TRBV7-9 | ASSLATAAHT
NA | TRBV28 | ASSFFPYEQY
TRBJ2-7 | TRBV10-1 | ASSDSGPSYEQY
TRBJ1-4 | TRBV19 | ASSKGRGPANEKLF
TRBJ2-5 | TRBV10-3 | AISDAETQY
TRBJ1-5 | TRBV19 | ATAGLFGNQPQH
TRBJ1-4 | TRBV7-2 | ASSFFAGAGLGKLF
TRBJ2-7 | TRBV11-2 | ASSSPGAREQY
TRBJ1-4 | TRBV27 | ASSSNRGRGSNEKLF
TRBJ2-1 | TRBV6-6 | ASLAGGPYEQF